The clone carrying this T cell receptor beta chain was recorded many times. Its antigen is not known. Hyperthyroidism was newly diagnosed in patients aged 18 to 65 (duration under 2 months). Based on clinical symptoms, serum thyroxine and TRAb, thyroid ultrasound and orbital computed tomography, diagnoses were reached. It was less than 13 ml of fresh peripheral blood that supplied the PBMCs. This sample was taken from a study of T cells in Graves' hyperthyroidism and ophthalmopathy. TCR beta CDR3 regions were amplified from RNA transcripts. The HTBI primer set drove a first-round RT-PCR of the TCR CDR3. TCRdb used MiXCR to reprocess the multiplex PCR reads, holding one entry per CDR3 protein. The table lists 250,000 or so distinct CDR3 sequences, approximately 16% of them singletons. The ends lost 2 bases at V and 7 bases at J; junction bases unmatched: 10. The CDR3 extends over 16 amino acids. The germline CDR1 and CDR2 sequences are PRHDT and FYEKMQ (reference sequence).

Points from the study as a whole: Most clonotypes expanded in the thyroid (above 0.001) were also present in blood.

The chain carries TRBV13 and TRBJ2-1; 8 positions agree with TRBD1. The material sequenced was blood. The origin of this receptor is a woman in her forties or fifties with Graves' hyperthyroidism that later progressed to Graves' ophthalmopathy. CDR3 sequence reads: CASSLIARGLYNEQFF. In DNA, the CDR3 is TGTGCCAGCAGCTTAATTGCCAGGGGGCTGTATAATGAGCAGTTCTTC.